The 26 T cell receptor beta chains presented below share a single source sample, sequenced in a study of human T cells and chemical hapten exposure. Each CDR3 protein is one row after TCRdb ran MiXCR on the RACE reads. The data hold 180,000 or so distinct CDR3 sequences, with 24% observed a single time. This sample's time point: patch test 3, about 24 weeks after DPC sensitization. Treatment meaning: therapeutic diphenylcyclopropenone sensitization with weekly scalp DPC. The sequencing used whole blood, collected in connection with sensitization to the hapten diphenylcyclopropenone (DPC). These TCRs come from a woman aged 35 to 49 with alopecia areata. Some clones in this sample may be carry-over from other donors' samples.

CDR3 protein: CASSYSKNQPQHF. As DNA, the CDR3 is TGTGCCAGCAGTTACTCTAAAAATCAGCCCCAGCATTTT. V gene TRBV6-5 combines with J gene TRBJ1-5; D is ambiguous. The V gene lost 0 bases and the J gene lost 4 bases, with 4 bases spanning the gap. The length of the CDR3 is 13 residues. Germline V CDR1 and CDR2: MNHEY, SVGAGI.

Regarding this clonotype: One end of the junction is discordant with germline, which a read error may explain. This sequence joins TRBV9 and TRBJ1-1; no clear D gene. Germline V gene sequence: CDR1 SGDLS, CDR2 YYNGEE. The CDR3 is 13 residues long. The DNA for the CDR3 is TGTGCCAGCAGCTTAGGCGTGGAGGCTGAATCTTTCTTT. Translating it yields CASSLGVEAESFF.

The chain couples TRBV9 to TRBJ2-1, with D hard to call. Deletions cut 3 bases from V and 6 bases from J, with 16 bases between. Looked up from germline, CDR1 is SGDLS and CDR2 is YYNGEE. The CDR3 is 15 amino acids. The CDR3 DNA follows: TGTGCCAGCAGCGGGCAGCAAATGAGAGGCAATGAGCAGTTCTTC. This translates into CASSGQQMRGNEQFF.

V and J are TRBV28 and TRBJ1-1; D might be TRBD1 (6 bases). The CDR3 is made up of 14 amino acids. Trimming stripped 3 bases from V and 4 bases from J, with 12 bases between. Germline lookup yields CDR1 MDHEN and CDR2 SYDVKM. The CDR3, as DNA: TGTGCCAGCAGTTTTCGGGGGGCGGGCACTGAAGCTTTCTTT. Protein: CASSFRGAGTEAFF.

This clonotype came up a few times. The chain employs TRBV20-1 and TRBJ1-1, with D possibly TRBD1 on 5 matching bases. The CDR3 length is 15 residues. CDR1 is DFQATT and CDR2 is SNEGSKA in the germline V gene (reference sequence). V dropped 6 bases and J dropped 1 base, with 18 bases sitting between them. CDR3 protein: CSAPGALFSNTEAFF. In DNA, the CDR3 is TGCAGTGCCCCCGGGGCCCTCTTTTCGAACACTGAAGCTTTCTTT.

This clonotype has only a few counts. V usage is TRBV25-1 and J usage is TRBJ2-2, with TRBD2 matching over 7 bases. J lost 4 bases, V lost 7 bases, and 9 bases had no gene match. This CDR3 contains 15 residues. Per germline, CDR1 MGHDK and CDR2 SYGVNS. The DNA of the CDR3 is TGTGCCAGCAACTCCGGGACTACGGGCACCGGGGAGCTGTTTTTT. This sequence encodes CASNSGTTGTGELFF.

The chain is built from TRBV29-1 and TRBJ2-7, with a weak D call TRBD1 (9 bases). Per the germline V gene, CDR1 is SQVTM and CDR2 is ANQGSEA. V lost 8 bases, J lost 3 bases, and 23 bases lay in between. CDR3 length: 15 residues. CDR3 sequence: CSFTSGGGQGYEQYF. In nucleotides, the CDR3 is TGCAGCTTCACCTCCGGGGGGGGACAGGGCTACGAGCAGTACTTC.

This sequence joins TRBV10-3 and TRBJ2-3, with a weak D call TRBD1 (5 bases). With 7 bases removed from V and 5 bases from J, the gap between germline ends came to 16 bases. The CDR3 is made up of 14 amino acids. CDR1 is ENHRY, CDR2 SYGVKD, per germline. The DNA for the CDR3 is TGTGCCATCACTCGAAGGGGATCCGGAGATACGCAGTATTTT. It translates to CAITRRGSGDTQYF.

V is TRBV4-2 and J is TRBJ2-2, with D tentatively TRBD1 or TRBD2 (6 bases each). The CDR3 totals 16 residues. CDR1 and CDR2 (germline): LGHNA, YNFKEQ. V was shortened by 1 base and J by 2 bases, with 11 bases between the two germline ends. The CDR3 sequence: CASSQGRGLNTGELFF. The CDR3 region has the DNA TGTGCCAGCAGCCAAGGACGGGGGCTCAACACCGGGGAGCTGTTTTTT.

This clonotype has only a few counts. The chain's CDR3 is CASSSTSGSGTDTQYF. As DNA, the CDR3 is TGTGCCAGCAGCTCCACTAGCGGGAGTGGGACAGATACGCAGTATTTT. The chain uses TRBV11-3 and TRBJ2-3, with 11 positions matching TRBD2. The CDR3 spans 16 residues. V lost 4 bases and J lost 3; bases outside the gene matches: 6. The germline gives CDR1 SGHNT, CDR2 YENEEA.

This clonotype showed up many times. The chain combines TRBV20-1 with TRBJ2-2; 8 bases fit TRBD2. The CDR3 consists of 16 residues. Germline V CDR1 and CDR2: DFQATT, SNEGSKA (reference sequence). The ends lost 0 bases at V and 7 bases at J; junction bases unmatched: 10. CDR3 in DNA: TGCAGTGCTAGAGATCTTGGTGGACTAGCAAACGGGGAGCTGTTTTTT. Translated: CSARDLGGLANGELFF.

This clonotype was observed a few times. This chain joins TRBV7-2 and TRBJ2-1, with 9 bases fitting TRBD1. Trimming cost V 1 base and J 4 bases; bases outside gene matches: 5. CDR1 is SGHTA and CDR2 is FQGNSA in the germline V gene. The length of the CDR3 is 16 residues. The CDR3 nucleotides are TGTGCCAGCAGCTTAGGTGGGACAGGGTCTTACAATGAGCAGTTCTTC. Translating it yields CASSLGGTGSYNEQFF. Supplemented by reference TRBV7-2 and TRBJ2-1, the full variable domain reads GAGVSQSPSNKVTEKGKDVELRCDPISGHTALYWYRQSLGQGLEFLIYFQGNSAPDKSGLPSDRFSAERTGGSVSTLTIQRTQQEDSAVYLCASSLGGTGSYNEQFFGPGTRLTVL.

The CDR3 here is CASSQVQAGTEAFF. The CDR3 bases are TGTGCCAGCAGTCAGGTACAGGCGGGCACTGAAGCTTTCTTT. The chain uses TRBV7-9 and TRBJ1-1; D might be TRBD1 (5 bases). V shed 6 bases and J shed 4 bases, with 15 bases lying between them. From germline, CDR1 is SEHNR and CDR2 FQNEAQ (reference sequence). This CDR3 is 14 amino acids long.

Comments on this clonotype: A clone one base away is much larger, so this may be a read error. The V gene is TRBV7-9, the J gene TRBJ2-3; D is uncertain. This CDR3 has 12 residues. The germline V gene has CDR1 SEHNR and CDR2 FQNEAQ (reference sequence). With 5 bases removed from V and 4 bases from J, the gap between germline ends came to 7 bases. DNA of the CDR3: TGTGCCAGCAGCCCCCCCCCAGATACGCAGTATTTT. Its translation is CASSPPPDTQYF.

The chain combines TRBV28 with TRBJ1-5; D call uncertain. There are 16 residues in the CDR3. V lost 2 bases and J lost 2, with 13 bases in between. Germline loops: CDR1 MDHEN, CDR2 SYDVKM. Here the CDR3 DNA reads TGTGCCAGCAGTTTAAGCCGCGGCTTGGGCAATCAGCCCCAGCATTTT. It is translated as CASSLSRGLGNQPQHF.

This clonotype was observed a handful of times. This chain links TRBV4-1 with TRBJ2-1, with a weak D call TRBD1 (7 bases). The CDR3 runs 17 residues. Germline CDR1 reads MGHRA; CDR2 reads YSYEKL. The V end lost 5 bases, the J end lost 12 bases, and 29 bases lay between the germline ends. DNA of the CDR3: TGCGCCAGCAGCGCGGGGATCCGACAGGGTCACGATCACGGGCAGTTCTTC. Protein product: CASSAGIRQGHDHGQFF.

This clonotype was observed a handful of times. The V call is TRBV27, the J call TRBJ2-1; D is ambiguous. This CDR3 has 17 residues. Germline lookup yields CDR1 MNHEY and CDR2 SMNVEV (reference sequence). V was trimmed by 1 base and J by 0 bases, leaving 13 bases between them. The DNA of the CDR3 is TGTGCCAGCAGTTTATACCCGATCCCTAGCTCCTACAATGAGCAGTTCTTC. It yields the protein CASSLYPIPSSYNEQFF.

The table lists this clonotype with many counts. This chain links TRBV20-1 with TRBJ2-7; D possibly corresponds to TRBD1 (6 bases). This CDR3 contains 12 residues. Germline loops: CDR1 DFQATT, CDR2 SNEGSKA (reference sequence). Deletions cut 4 bases from V and 4 bases from J, with 11 bases between. The DNA for the CDR3 is TGCAGTGCTACAGGGGAGAGGTACGAGCAGTACTTC. As protein: CSATGERYEQYF.

The CDR3 spells CASSHGTGQETQYF. CDR3 coding DNA: TGTGCCAGCAGCCATGGGACAGGTCAAGAGACCCAGTACTTC. This chain joins TRBV7-9 and TRBJ2-5; 8 bases align to TRBD1. This CDR3 contains 14 residues. The ends lost 5 bases at V and 2 bases at J; junction bases unmatched: 4. Germline values: CDR1 SEHNR, CDR2 FQNEAQ (reference sequence).

V gene TRBV14 combines with J gene TRBJ2-7, with D unclear. Germline V CDR1 and CDR2: SGHDN, FVKESK. This CDR3 spans 12 amino acids. The germline V and J ends were trimmed by 2 bases and 4 bases, with 6 bases remaining between them. The CDR3: CASSQSAYEQYF. CDR3 nucleotides: TGTGCCAGCAGCCAAAGCGCGTACGAGCAGTACTTC.

This sequence joins TRBV4-1 and TRBJ2-3; 7 bases align to TRBD2. This CDR3 is built from 17 residues. The V gene end was trimmed by 4 bases and the J gene end by 2 bases; junction bases not matched to a gene: 12. CDR1 and CDR2 from the germline V gene are MGHRA and YSYEKL. The CDR3 bases are TGCGCCAGCAGCCCAGACCAATTGCTAGCGGTCACAGATACGCAGTATTTT. This sequence encodes CASSPDQLLAVTDTQYF.

The rearrangement links TRBV7-2 to TRBJ2-6; D is ambiguous. Germline V gene data show CDR1 as SGHTA and CDR2 as FQGNSA. Deletions cut 0 bases from V and 0 bases from J, with 6 bases between. This CDR3 has 16 residues. Written as DNA, the CDR3 is TGTGCCAGCAGCTTAGCTCAAGCCTCTGGGGCCAACGTCCTGACTTTC. It translates to CASSLAQASGANVLTF.

J is TRBJ2-1 and V is TRBV6-2 or TRBV6-3, with D perhaps TRBD1 (6 bases). Per the germline V gene, CDR1 is MNHEY and CDR2 is SVGEGT. The CDR3 runs 15 residues. V was pared by 10 bases and J by 7 bases, with 23 bases between. The CDR3 DNA is TGTGCCACCAGAGGGGCCGGGACAAGGGAGAATGAGCAGTTCTTC. It specifies CATRGAGTRENEQFF.

The table lists this clonotype with a few counts. The V call is TRBV28, the J call TRBJ2-2; tentatively, D is TRBD1 (6 bases). V was cut by 4 bases and J by 6 bases, with 15 bases left in between. CDR3 length: 15 residues. CDR1 is MDHEN, CDR2 SYDVKM, per germline. The CDR3 loop reads CASSSGQEVAGELFF. Written as DNA, the CDR3 is TGTGCCAGCAGTTCGGGACAAGAGGTCGCCGGGGAGCTGTTTTTT.

This clonotype was found a few times. The CDR3 reads CASSPLLRRDSETSRGYEQYF. The CDR3 DNA reads TGTGCCAGCAGCCCACTCCTTCGCCGGGACAGTGAGACTAGTAGGGGTTACGAGCAGTACTTC. The chain combines TRBV4-2 with TRBJ2-7, with D possibly matching TRBD1 (7 bases). The CDR3 has 21 residues. Germline values: CDR1 LGHNA, CDR2 YNFKEQ. Trimming removed 4 bases at V and 4 bases at J, with 35 bases between.

This clonotype was found a few times. The gene calls are TRBV28 and TRBJ1-6; no definite D call. V was clipped by 8 bases and J by 5 bases, with 7 bases between them. Germline CDR1 is MDHEN and CDR2 is SYDVKM. The CDR3 has 12 amino acids. The CDR3 here is CASESNNSPLHF. CDR3 DNA: TGTGCCAGCGAGAGTAATAATTCACCCCTCCACTTT.